This entry lists 5 T cell receptor beta chains sequenced from one sample in a study of STAT5B mutations in CD4+ large granular lymphocyte leukemia. Here immunoSEQ multiplex PCR was the method, and the copy in TCRdb shows in-frame clones only, minus some. This sample has 25,000 to 35,000 clones, with 65% to 75% found just once. The sequencing sample was made of CD4+ T cells from blood buffy coats. These receptor sequences come from a human donor in good health.

The rearrangement links TRBV15 to TRBJ2-2; D is uncertain. V was cut by 4 bases and J by 1 base, with 4 bases left in between. The length of the CDR3 is 13 residues. Germline V gene sequence: CDR1 LNHNV, CDR2 YYDKDF (reference sequence). In DNA form, the CDR3 reads TGTGCCACCAGCACACAGAACACCGGGGAGCTGTTTTTT. Translating gives CATSTQNTGELFF. The full variable domain, in which reference TRBV15 and TRBJ2-2 provide the parts outside the CDR3, is DAMVIQNPRYQVTQFGKPVTLSCSQTLNHNVMYWYQQKSSQAPKLLFHYYDKDFNNEADTPDNFQSRRPNTSFCFLDIRSPGLGDTAMYLCATSTQNTGELFFGEGSRLTVL.

The rearrangement links TRBV2 to TRBJ2-7; D not resolved. There are 14 residues in the CDR3. V was shortened by 5 bases and J by 0 bases, with 11 bases between the two germline ends. Germline-derived CDR1 and CDR2 are SNHLY and FYNNEI. The CDR3 here is CASSYHTISYEQYV. In DNA form, the CDR3 reads TGTGCCAGCAGTTATCACACTATCTCCTACGAGCAGTACGTC.

The rearrangement uses TRBV5-8 and TRBJ2-7; tentative D call: TRBD1 (7 bases). Germline V lookup: CDR1 SGHTS, CDR2 YDEGEE. V was shortened by 6 bases and J by 5 bases, with 24 bases between the two germline ends. The CDR3 has 16 amino acids. The CDR3 sequence is CASNSPPSSGGHEQYF. DNA of the CDR3: TGTGCCAGCAACTCCCCTCCGAGCTCAGGGGGGCACGAGCAGTACTTC.

Concerning this clone itself: Other DNA sequences of this sample code for an identical CDR3. The chain employs TRBV30 and TRBJ2-5; 7 bases align to TRBD1. Germline V lookup: CDR1 GTSNPN, CDR2 SVGIG (reference sequence). The trim removed 0 bases at V and 1 base at J, leaving 2 bases unmatched. The CDR3 is made up of 14 amino acids. The CDR3 coding sequence is TGTGCCTGGAGTGTAGGGGGCAGCCAAGAGACCCAGTACTTC. Its translation is CAWSVGGSQETQYF.

The chain employs TRBV28 and TRBJ1-1; D may be TRBD1 (5 bases). The V end was cut by 8 bases, the J end by 7 bases, with 14 bases between. Germline CDR1 MDHEN, CDR2 SYDVKM. This CDR3 has 12 amino acids. The CDR3 is CASGGGVSEAFF. DNA for the CDR3: TGTGCCAGCGGGGGAGGGGTCAGTGAAGCTTTCTTT.